Below are 19 T cell receptor beta chains sequenced from a single sample in a study of cytomegalovirus exposure and HLA in healthy donors. Primers for the PCR totalled 60 Vbeta and 13 Jbeta. Some clones are missing from TCRdb's copy, which holds only in-frame ones; the method was immunoSEQ multiplex PCR. The sample comprises approximately 270,000 clones, 80% of which are singletons, and about 0.3% rests with the top ten. The specimen sequenced was PBMCs. These receptors came from a girl under 10 years old in good health and CMV-seronegative.

The chain combines TRBV5-5 with TRBJ2-5; no firm D call. Trimming pared 2 bases from V and 5 bases from J, leaving 16 bases between. The CDR3 is 15 amino acids. Germline CDR1 is SGHKS and CDR2 is YYEKEE (reference sequence). CDR3 in DNA: TGTGCCAGCAGCTTCTTCTTCGCCAGTTCGGAGACCCAGTACTTC. Protein: CASSFFFASSETQYF. Full variable domain (missing parts from reference TRBV5-5 and TRBJ2-5): DAGVTQSPTHLIKTRGQQVTLRCSPISGHKSVSWYQQVLGQGPQFIFQYYEKEERGRGNFPDRFSARQFPNYSSELNVNALLLGDSALYLCASSFFFASSETQYFGPGTRLLVL.

The rearrangement uses TRBV5-1 and TRBJ1-1; D gene uncertain. The germline V gene encodes CDR1 SGHRS and CDR2 YFSETQ. The CDR3 is made up of 13 amino acids. The V end lost 3 bases, the J end lost 8 bases, and 14 bases lay between the germline ends. The CDR3 DNA is TGCGCCAGCAGCTCACCGACGGGAGAGGAAGCTTTCTTT. Its protein is CASSSPTGEEAFF.

The V call is TRBV5-4, the J call TRBJ1-6; 7 bases match TRBD1. The CDR3 runs 15 residues. From germline, CDR1 is SGHNT and CDR2 YYREEE (reference sequence). V was pared by 0 bases and J by 5 bases, with 2 bases of the junction left unmatched. The CDR3 sequence is CASSLAGTDNSPLHF. The CDR3 bases are TGTGCCAGCAGCTTGGCCGGGACAGATAATTCACCCCTCCACTTT.

The J gene is TRBJ1-2, the V gene TRBV13, with D tentatively TRBD1 (5 bases). Trimming left V 0 bases short and J 3 bases short, with 11 bases between. CDR3 length equals 15 residues. The germline V gene encodes CDR1 PRHDT and CDR2 FYEKMQ (reference sequence). Here the CDR3 reads CASSLGVGVYYGYTF. Here the CDR3 DNA reads TGTGCCAGCAGCTTAGGCGTAGGGGTTTACTATGGCTACACCTTC.

The chain couples TRBV19 to TRBJ1-2; 8 positions agree with TRBD1. The CDR3 runs 15 residues. Germline V gives CDR1 LNHDA, CDR2 SQIVND (reference sequence). V shed 6 bases and J 4 bases; nucleotides not matched to a gene: 10. CDR3 loop: CASRITGGASYGYTF. DNA of the CDR3: TGTGCCAGTAGGATAACAGGGGGTGCCTCCTATGGCTACACCTTC.

The chain recombines TRBV19 with TRBJ1-1; a possible D gene is TRBD1 (5 bases). This CDR3 comprises 15 residues. Trimming cost V 7 bases and J 3 bases, with 18 bases left between them. Germline V CDR1 and CDR2: LNHDA, SQIVND (reference sequence). CDR3 in DNA: TGTGCCAGTATGACCCGGGGGTTACTGGACACTGAAGCTTTCTTT. Translated: CASMTRGLLDTEAFF.

The J gene is TRBJ1-1, the V gene TRBV9, with D possibly TRBD1 on 5 matching bases. CDR3 length: 13 residues. V was cut by 2 bases and J by 4 bases, with 9 bases left in between. In germline, CDR1 is SGDLS, CDR2 YYNGEE. The CDR3 DNA reads TGTGCCAGCAGCGTCGGGGGGACCACTGAAGCTTTCTTT. This encodes CASSVGGTTEAFF.

Points on this clone: This CDR3 is also generated by other DNA sequences in the sample. In nucleotides, the CDR3 is TGTGCCAGCAGCGTAGATCCCGGTTCCTACGAGCAGTACTTC. Translating gives CASSVDPGSYEQYF. J is TRBJ2-7 and V is TRBV9; D gene uncertain. The CDR3 loop spans 14 amino acids. Germline CDR1 SGDLS, CDR2 YYNGEE. V shed 0 bases and J shed 1 base, with 8 bases lying between them.

The rearrangement joins TRBV6-1 to TRBJ2-5; possible D gene TRBD2, 6 bases. The J call may not be correct, given that the DNA end is closer to TRBJ2-7. The CDR3 contains 16 residues. In germline, CDR1 is MNHNS, CDR2 SASEGT. CDR3 region: CASSEALSGDFYEQYF. In DNA form, the CDR3 reads TGTGCCAGCAGTGAAGCGCTGTCGGGAGACTTCTACGAGCAGTACTTC.

This rearrangement joins TRBV28 to TRBJ2-1; 8 nucleotides line up with TRBD2. With V trimmed by 3 bases and J by 4 bases, 14 bases remained unmatched. The CDR3 loop spans 18 amino acids. The germline V gene has CDR1 MDHEN and CDR2 SYDVKM. CDR3 amino acids: CASSFPAGGLAIYNEQFF. The CDR3 DNA reads TGTGCCAGCAGTTTCCCCGCGGGAGGACTAGCTATTTACAATGAGCAGTTCTTC. The complete variable domain, with remaining parts taken from reference TRBV28 and TRBJ2-1, reads DVKVTQSSRYLVKRTGEKVFLECVQDMDHENMFWYRQDPGLGLRLIYFSYDVKMKEKGDIPEGYSVSREKKERFSLILESASTNQTSMYLCASSFPAGGLAIYNEQFFGPGTRLTVL.

The V call is TRBV4-2, the J call TRBJ2-3; tentative D call: TRBD1 (6 bases). The germline gives CDR1 LGHNA, CDR2 YNFKEQ. V was clipped by 1 base and J by 4 bases, with 12 bases between them. The CDR3 is 15 residues long. CDR3 sequence reads: CASSQAGDTSDTQYF. CDR3 nucleotide sequence: TGTGCCAGCAGCCAAGCTGGGGACACCTCAGATACGCAGTATTTT.

DNA of the CDR3: TGTGCCAGCTCACCGGACAGCCGGGAGGGGATATCTGAAGCTTTCTTT. Encoded protein: CASSPDSREGISEAFF. The chain is built from TRBV18 and TRBJ1-1; D is possibly TRBD1 (6 bases). Trimming stripped 3 bases from V and 6 bases from J, with 20 bases between. The CDR3 length is 16 residues. Germline CDR1 and CDR2: KGHSH and LQKENI.

The J gene is TRBJ2-6, the V gene TRBV7-3; 7 nucleotides line up with TRBD2. The V gene's germline CDR1 is SGHTA and CDR2 FQGTGA. This CDR3 region has 18 residues. V was pared by 2 bases and J by 0 bases, with 7 bases of the junction left unmatched. The DNA of the CDR3 is TGTGCCAGCAGCTTATTGGGGACTAAATTCTCTGGGGCCAACGTCCTGACTTTC. Its translation is CASSLLGTKFSGANVLTF.

As to this clone: An end of the junction differs from the germline gene, which may be a read error. The chain employs TRBV11-2 and TRBJ2-1; 12 positions agree with TRBD2. Germline assignment: CDR1 SGHAT and CDR2 FQNNGV. The CDR3 sequence is 16 residues long. In nucleotides, the CDR3 is TGTGCCAGCAACTTACTAGCGGGAGGAATCTGGAATGAGCAGTTCTTC. Translated, it gives CASNLLAGGIWNEQFF.

This chain connects TRBV14 to TRBJ2-1; 7 nucleotides line up with TRBD1. This CDR3 comprises 19 residues. Germline loops: CDR1 SGHDN, CDR2 FVKESK. J was trimmed by 2 bases and V by 4 bases; bases with no gene match: 17. CDR3 nucleotide sequence: TGTGCCAGCAGCCCGCACAGGGGCCCTATGGTTCCCCCCTACAATGAGCAGTTCTTC. It is translated as CASSPHRGPMVPPYNEQFF. Full variable domain (remainder filled in from reference TRBV14 and TRBJ2-1): EAGVTQFPSHSVIEKGQTVTLRCDPISGHDNLYWYRRVMGKEIKFLLHFVKESKQDESGMPNNRFLAERTGGTYSTLKVQPAELEDSGVYFCASSPHRGPMVPPYNEQFFGPGTRLTVL.

This CDR3 is CASSLPDREETQYF. As DNA, the CDR3 is TGTGCCAGCTCACTACCCGACAGGGAGGAGACCCAGTACTTC. V and J are TRBV18 and TRBJ2-5; TRBD1 aligns across 7 bases. Germline loops: CDR1 KGHSH, CDR2 LQKENI. J was trimmed by 5 bases and V by 4 bases; bases with no gene match: 7. This CDR3 comprises 14 residues.

This chain joins TRBV9 and TRBJ2-5; weak D call: TRBD1 (5 bases). V dropped 4 bases and J dropped 0 bases, with 13 bases sitting between them. Germline CDR1 is SGDLS and CDR2 is YYNGEE. CDR3 length: 15 residues. The CDR3 sequence: CASSPPTGNQETQYF. CDR3 coding DNA: TGTGCCAGCAGCCCGCCTACAGGAAACCAAGAGACCCAGTACTTC.

The chain is built from TRBV5-1 and TRBJ2-7; 12 bases fit TRBD2. The germline gives CDR1 SGHRS, CDR2 YFSETQ. The V gene end was trimmed by 3 bases and the J gene end by 4 bases; junction bases not matched to a gene: 5. The CDR3 extends over 15 amino acids. CDR3 in DNA: TGCGCCAGCAGCTCGAGACTAGCGGGGGTTTACGAGCAGTACTTC. Translating it yields CASSSRLAGVYEQYF. The full variable domain, completed using reference TRBV5-1 and TRBJ2-7, is KAGVTQTPRYLIKTRGQQVTLSCSPISGHRSVSWYQQTPGQGLQFLFEYFSETQRNKGNFPGRFSGRQFSNSRSEMNVSTLELGDSALYLCASSSRLAGVYEQYFGPGTRLTVT.

The chain carries TRBV5-4 and TRBJ1-2; D is possibly TRBD1 (6 bases). V gave up 0 bases and J gave up 9 bases, with 12 bases separating them. Germline V CDR1 and CDR2: SGHNT, YYREEE (reference sequence). The CDR3 is 13 amino acids. The CDR3 DNA sequence: TGTGCCAGCAGCTTGGGGTACAGGGATAGCTACACCTTC. As protein: CASSLGYRDSYTF.